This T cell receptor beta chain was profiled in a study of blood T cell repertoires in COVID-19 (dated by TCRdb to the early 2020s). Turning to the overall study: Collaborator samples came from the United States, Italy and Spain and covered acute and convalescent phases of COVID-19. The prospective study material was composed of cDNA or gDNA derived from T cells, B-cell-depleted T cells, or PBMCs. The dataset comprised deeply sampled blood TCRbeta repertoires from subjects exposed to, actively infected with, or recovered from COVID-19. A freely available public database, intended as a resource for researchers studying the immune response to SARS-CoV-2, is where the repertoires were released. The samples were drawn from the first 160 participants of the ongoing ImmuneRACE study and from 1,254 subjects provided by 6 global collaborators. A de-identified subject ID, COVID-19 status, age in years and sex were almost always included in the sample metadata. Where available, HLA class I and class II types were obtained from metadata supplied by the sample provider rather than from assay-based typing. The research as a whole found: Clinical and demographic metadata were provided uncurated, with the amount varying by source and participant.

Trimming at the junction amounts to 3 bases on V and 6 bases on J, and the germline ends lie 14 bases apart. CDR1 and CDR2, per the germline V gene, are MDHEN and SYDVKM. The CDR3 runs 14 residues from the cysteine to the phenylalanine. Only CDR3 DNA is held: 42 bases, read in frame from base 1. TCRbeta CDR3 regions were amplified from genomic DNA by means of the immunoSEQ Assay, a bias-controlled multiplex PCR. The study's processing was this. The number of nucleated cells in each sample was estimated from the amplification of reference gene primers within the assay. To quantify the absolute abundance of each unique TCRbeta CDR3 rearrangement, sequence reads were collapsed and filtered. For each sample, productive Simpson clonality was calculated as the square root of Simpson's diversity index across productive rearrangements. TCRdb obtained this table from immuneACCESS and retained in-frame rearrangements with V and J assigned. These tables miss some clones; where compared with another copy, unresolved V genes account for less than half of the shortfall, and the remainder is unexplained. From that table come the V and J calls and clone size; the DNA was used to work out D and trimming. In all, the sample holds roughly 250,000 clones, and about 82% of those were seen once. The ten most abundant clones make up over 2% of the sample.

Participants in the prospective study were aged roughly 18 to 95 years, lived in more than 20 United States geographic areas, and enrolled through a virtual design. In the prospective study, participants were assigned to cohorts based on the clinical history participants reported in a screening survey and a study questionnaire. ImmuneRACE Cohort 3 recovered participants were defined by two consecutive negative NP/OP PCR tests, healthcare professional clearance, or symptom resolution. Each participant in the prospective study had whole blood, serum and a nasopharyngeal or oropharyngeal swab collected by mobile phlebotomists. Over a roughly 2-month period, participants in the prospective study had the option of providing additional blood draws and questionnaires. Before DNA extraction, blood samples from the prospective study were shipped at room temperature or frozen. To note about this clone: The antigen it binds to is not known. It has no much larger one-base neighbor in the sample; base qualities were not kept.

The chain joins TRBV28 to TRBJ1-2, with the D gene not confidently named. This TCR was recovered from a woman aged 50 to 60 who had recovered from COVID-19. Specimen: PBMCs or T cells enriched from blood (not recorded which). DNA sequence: TGTGCCAGCAGTTTCCTCGCCGGCGGGCATGGCTACACCTTC. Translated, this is CASSFLAGGHGYTF.